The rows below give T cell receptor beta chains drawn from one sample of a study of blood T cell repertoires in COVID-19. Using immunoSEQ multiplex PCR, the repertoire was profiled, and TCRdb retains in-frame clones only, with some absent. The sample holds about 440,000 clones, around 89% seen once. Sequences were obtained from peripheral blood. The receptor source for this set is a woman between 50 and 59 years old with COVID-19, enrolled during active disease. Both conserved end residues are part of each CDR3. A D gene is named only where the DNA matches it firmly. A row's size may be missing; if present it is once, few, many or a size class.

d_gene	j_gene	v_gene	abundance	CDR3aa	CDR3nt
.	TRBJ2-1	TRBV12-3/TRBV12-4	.	CASILTGINEQFF	TGTGCCAGCATTTTAACCGGGATCAATGAGCAGTTCTTC
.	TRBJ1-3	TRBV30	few	CARGGTGNTIYF	TGTGCCCGGGGGGGAACTGGAAACACCATATATTTT
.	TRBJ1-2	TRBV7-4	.	CASRGAGEGAQGENYGYTF	TGTGCCAGCAGGGGCGCTGGGGAGGGTGCCCAGGGTGAAAACTATGGCTACACCTTC
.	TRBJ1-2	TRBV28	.	CASSPLKRGDYGYTF	TGTGCCAGCAGCCCCCTGAAGCGGGGCGACTATGGCTACACCTTC
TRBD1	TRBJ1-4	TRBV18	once	CASSLYRGEDEKLFF	TGTGCCAGCTCACTCTACAGGGGAGAAGATGAAAAACTGTTTTTT
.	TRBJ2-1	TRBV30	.	CAWSGTARNEQFF	TGTGCCTGGAGTGGGACAGCTAGGAATGAGCAGTTCTTC
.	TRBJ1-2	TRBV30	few	CALLQGMGGYTF	TGTGCCCTCCTCCAGGGTATGGGGGGCTACACCTTC
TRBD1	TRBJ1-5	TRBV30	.	CAWSPDRVDQPQHF	TGTGCCTGGAGTCCGGACAGGGTTGATCAGCCCCAGCATTTT
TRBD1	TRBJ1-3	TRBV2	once	CASSERQGGGNTIYF	TGTGCCAGCAGCGAAAGACAGGGGGGAGGAAACACCATATATTTT
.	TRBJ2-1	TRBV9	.	CASSVGDLNRNEQFF	TGTGCCAGCAGCGTGGGGGACTTAAACCGGAATGAGCAGTTCTTC
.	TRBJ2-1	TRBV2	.	CASSGWGVVNEQFF	TGTGCCAGCAGTGGGTGGGGAGTGGTGAATGAGCAGTTCTTC
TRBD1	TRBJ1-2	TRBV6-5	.	CASRKGAEPNYGYTF	TGTGCCAGCAGGAAGGGGGCCGAGCCTAACTATGGCTACACCTTC
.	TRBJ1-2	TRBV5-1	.	CASSSTGLEGYTF	TGCGCCAGCAGCTCTACAGGGTTGGAGGGCTACACCTTC
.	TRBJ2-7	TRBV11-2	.	CASRHLGLSYEQYF	TGTGCCAGCAGGCACCTGGGACTCTCCTACGAGCAGTACTTC
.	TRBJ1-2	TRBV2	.	CASSFQQETYGYTF	TGTGCCAGCAGTTTCCAACAGGAGACCTATGGCTACACCTTC
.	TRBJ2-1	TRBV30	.	CAWSVTSYNEQFF	TGTGCCTGGAGTGTGACTTCCTACAATGAGCAGTTCTTC
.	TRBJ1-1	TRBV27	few	CASDGGVTEAFF	TGTGCCAGCGATGGGGGGGTCACTGAAGCTTTCTTT
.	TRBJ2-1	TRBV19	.	CATLHADYNEQFF	TGTGCCACCCTCCACGCGGATTACAATGAGCAGTTCTTC
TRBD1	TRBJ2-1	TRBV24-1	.	CATSDSRTGQGNEQFF	TGTGCCACCAGTGATTCGCGGACAGGGCAGGGCAATGAGCAGTTCTTC
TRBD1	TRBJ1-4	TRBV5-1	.	CASSLLTGVDEKLFF	TGCGCCAGCAGCTTGCTCACAGGGGTCGACGAAAAACTGTTTTTT
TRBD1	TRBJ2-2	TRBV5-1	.	CASSLGQGLDAGELFF	TGCGCCAGCAGCCTGGGACAGGGCCTCGATGCCGGGGAGCTGTTTTTT
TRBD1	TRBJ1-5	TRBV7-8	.	CASSLTGVRQPQHF	TGTGCCAGCAGCTTAACAGGGGTCCGCCAGCCCCAGCATTTT
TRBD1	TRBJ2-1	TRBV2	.	CASRKGRGTAAYNEQFF	TGTGCCAGCAGGAAGGGCAGGGGGACCGCCGCCTACAATGAGCAGTTCTTC
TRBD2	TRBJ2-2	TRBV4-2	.	CASSQEGLAENTGELFF	TGTGCCAGCAGCCAAGAGGGACTAGCGGAGAACACCGGGGAGCTGTTTTTT
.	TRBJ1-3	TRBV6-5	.	CASRIGQFSGNTIYF	TGTGCCAGCAGGATCGGACAGTTCTCTGGAAACACCATATATTTT
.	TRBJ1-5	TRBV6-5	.	CALKGLYSNQPQHF	TGTGCTTTGAAGGGGCTTTATAGCAATCAGCCCCAGCATTTT
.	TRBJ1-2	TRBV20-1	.	CSALMARGYTF	TGCAGTGCTCTTATGGCCCGGGGGTACACCTTC
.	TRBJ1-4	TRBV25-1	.	CASRGTASNEKLFF	TGTGCCAGCCGCGGGACGGCTAGTAATGAAAAACTGTTTTTT
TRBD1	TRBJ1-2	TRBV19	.	CASHDERQGSYGYTF	TGTGCCAGTCACGATGAAAGACAGGGGAGCTATGGCTACACCTTC
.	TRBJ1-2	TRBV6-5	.	CASSYRGRGTNYGYTF	TGTGCCAGCAGCTACAGAGGCCGGGGTACTAACTATGGCTACACCTTC
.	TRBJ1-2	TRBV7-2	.	CASSSRGREPNYGYTF	TGTGCCAGCAGCTCCCGGGGGAGAGAACCTAACTATGGCTACACCTTC
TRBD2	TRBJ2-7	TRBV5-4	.	CASSSKTSGGDEQYF	TGTGCCAGCAGCTCCAAGACTAGCGGGGGGGACGAGCAGTACTTC
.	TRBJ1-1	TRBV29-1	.	CSVGGREAFF	TGCAGCGTTGGGGGCAGGGAAGCTTTCTTT
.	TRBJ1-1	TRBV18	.	CASSPGQDTEAFF	TGTGCCAGCTCACCAGGGCAGGACACTGAAGCTTTCTTT
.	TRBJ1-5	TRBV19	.	CASSLFSGSNQPQHF	TGTGCCAGTAGCCTGTTTTCGGGGAGCAATCAGCCCCAGCATTTT
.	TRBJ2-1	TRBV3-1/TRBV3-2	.	CASSQGAYNEQFF	TGTGCCAGCAGCCAAGGGGCATACAATGAGCAGTTCTTC
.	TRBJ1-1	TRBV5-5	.	CASSAGVNTEAFF	TGTGCCAGCAGCGCGGGCGTTAACACTGAAGCTTTCTTT
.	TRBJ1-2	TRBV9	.	CASSVEGGMSGYTF	TGTGCCAGCAGCGTAGAAGGAGGAATGAGTGGCTACACCTTC
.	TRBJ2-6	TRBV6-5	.	CASTSDGVWVLTF	TGTGCCAGCACCTCCGACGGAGTCTGGGTCCTGACTTTC
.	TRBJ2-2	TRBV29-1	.	CSVPEHTGELFF	TGCAGCGTGCCGGAGCACACCGGGGAGCTGTTTTTT
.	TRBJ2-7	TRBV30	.	CAWSYEGYEQYF	TGTGCCTGGAGTTACGAGGGCTACGAGCAGTACTTC
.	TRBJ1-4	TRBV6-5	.	CASNQDSSYEKLFF	TGTGCCAGCAACCAGGACAGCTCTTATGAAAAACTGTTTTTT
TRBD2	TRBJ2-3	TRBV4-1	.	CASSQELAGLWTDTQYF	TGCGCCAGCAGCCAAGAGTTAGCGGGGTTATGGACAGATACGCAGTATTTT
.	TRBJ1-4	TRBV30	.	CAWSGTRANEKLFF	TGTGCCTGGAGCGGGACTCGGGCTAATGAAAAACTGTTTTTT
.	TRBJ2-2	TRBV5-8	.	CASSLAGVNTGELFF	TGTGCCAGCAGCTTGGCCGGGGTGAACACCGGGGAGCTGTTTTTT
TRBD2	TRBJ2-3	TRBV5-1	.	CASSILASGGTDTQYF	TGCGCCAGCAGCATTTTGGCTAGCGGGGGGACAGATACGCAGTATTTT
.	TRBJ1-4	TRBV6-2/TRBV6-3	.	CASSSRTVSEKLFF	TGTGCCAGCAGTTCCAGGACAGTCAGCGAAAAACTGTTTTTT
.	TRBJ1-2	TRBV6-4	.	CASSGKGALNYGYTF	TGTGCCAGCAGTGGTAAAGGGGCCCTTAACTATGGCTACACCTTC
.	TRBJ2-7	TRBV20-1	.	CSASKGLTYEQYF	TGCAGTGCCAGTAAGGGACTTACCTACGAGCAGTACTTC
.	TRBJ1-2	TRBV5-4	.	CASSSGLDGYTF	TGTGCCAGCAGTTCGGGACTTGATGGCTACACCTTC
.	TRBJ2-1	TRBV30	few	CAWSKGGGSYNEQFF	TGTGCCTGGTCAAAAGGGGGGGGGTCCTACAATGAGCAGTTCTTC
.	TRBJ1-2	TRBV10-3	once	CAISESNRREGYTF	TGTGCCATCAGTGAGTCGAATCGGAGGGAAGGCTACACCTTC
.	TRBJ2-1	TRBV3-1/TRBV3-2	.	CASSQDRLGEQFF	TGTGCCAGCAGCCAAGATCGGCTAGGTGAGCAGTTCTTC
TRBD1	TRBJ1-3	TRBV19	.	CASSINLDRGSQNTIYF	TGTGCCAGTAGTATAAATCTGGACAGGGGGTCGCAAAACACCATATATTTT
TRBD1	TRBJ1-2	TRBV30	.	CAWSSGTGDGYTF	TGTGCCTGGAGTTCCGGGACAGGGGATGGCTACACCTTC
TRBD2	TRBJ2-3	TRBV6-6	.	CASTGTSGGADTQYF	TGTGCCAGCACCGGGACTAGCGGGGGCGCAGATACGCAGTATTTT
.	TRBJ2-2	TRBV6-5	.	CASSYTRGAGTGELFF	TGTGCCAGCAGTTATACCCGGGGGGCCGGAACCGGGGAGCTGTTTTTT